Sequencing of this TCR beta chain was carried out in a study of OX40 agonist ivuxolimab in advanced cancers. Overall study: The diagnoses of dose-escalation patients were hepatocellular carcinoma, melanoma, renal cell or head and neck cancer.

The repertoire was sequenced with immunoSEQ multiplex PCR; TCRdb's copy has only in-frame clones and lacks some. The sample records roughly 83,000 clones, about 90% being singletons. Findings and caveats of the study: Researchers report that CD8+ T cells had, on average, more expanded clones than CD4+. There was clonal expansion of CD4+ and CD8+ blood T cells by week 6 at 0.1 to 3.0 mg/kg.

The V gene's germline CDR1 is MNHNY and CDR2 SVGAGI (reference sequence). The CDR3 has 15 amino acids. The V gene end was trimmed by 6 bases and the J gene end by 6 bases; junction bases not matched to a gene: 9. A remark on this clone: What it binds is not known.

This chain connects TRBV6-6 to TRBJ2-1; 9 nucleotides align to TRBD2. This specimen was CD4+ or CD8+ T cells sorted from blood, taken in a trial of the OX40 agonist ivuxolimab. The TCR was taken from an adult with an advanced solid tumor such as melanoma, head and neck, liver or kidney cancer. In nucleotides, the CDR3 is TGTGCCAGCAGCCTTTTCGAGCGGGAGGTCAATGAGCAGTTCTTC. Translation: CASSLFEREVNEQFF.